This T cell receptor beta chain comes out of a study of cytotoxic CD8 clonotypes in ibrutinib-treated CLL. At the level of the study: The authors obtained response samples at a median of about 13 months of treatment, range 6 to 36.

Here immunoSEQ multiplex PCR was the method, and the copy in TCRdb shows in-frame clones only, minus some. The sample holds 150,000 to 250,000 clones, over 60% seen once. Study results and caveats: Having risen at ibrutinib response, clonality had fallen back toward baseline by progression. Rare overall, public clonotypes shrank or held steady under therapy.

The TCR beta libraries used approximately 2 micrograms of genomic DNA that came from cryopreserved PBMCs. The CDR3 has 16 residues. Per germline, CDR1 MGHRA and CDR2 YSYEKL. Trimming at V came to 4 bases and at J to 2 bases, leaving 5 bases not matched to a gene. Details on this clone: Its antigen is unidentified.

Material: PBMCs, obtained after 24 months of ibrutinib treatment. The rearrangement links TRBV4-1 to TRBJ2-6, with 7 bases aligning to TRBD1. The TCR was taken from a human donor with chronic lymphocytic leukemia. DNA for the CDR3: TGCGCCAGCAGCCCAAGCGACAGGGCTGGGGCCAACGTCCTGACTTTC. Translation: CASSPSDRAGANVLTF.